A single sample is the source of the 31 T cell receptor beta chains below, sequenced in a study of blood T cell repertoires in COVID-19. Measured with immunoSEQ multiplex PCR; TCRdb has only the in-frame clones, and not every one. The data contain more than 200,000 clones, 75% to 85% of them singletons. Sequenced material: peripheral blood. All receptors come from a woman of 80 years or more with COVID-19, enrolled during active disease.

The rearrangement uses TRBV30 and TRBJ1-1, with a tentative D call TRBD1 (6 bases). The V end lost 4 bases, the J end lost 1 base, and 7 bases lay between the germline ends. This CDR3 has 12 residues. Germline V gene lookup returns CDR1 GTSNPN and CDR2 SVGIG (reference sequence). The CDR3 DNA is TGTGCCTGGACAGGGGCGAACACTGAAGCTTTCTTT. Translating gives CAWTGANTEAFF.

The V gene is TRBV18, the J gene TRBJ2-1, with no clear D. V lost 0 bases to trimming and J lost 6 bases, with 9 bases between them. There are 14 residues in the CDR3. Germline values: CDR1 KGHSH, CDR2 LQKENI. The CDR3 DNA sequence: TGTGCCAGCTCACCACCCCCCGCTACCAATGAGCAGTTCTTC. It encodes CASSPPPATNEQFF.

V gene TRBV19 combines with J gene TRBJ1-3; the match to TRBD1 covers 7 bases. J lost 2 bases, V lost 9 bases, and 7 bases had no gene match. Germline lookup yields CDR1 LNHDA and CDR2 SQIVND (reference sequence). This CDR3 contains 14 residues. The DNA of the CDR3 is TGTGCCAGCTCGGCGGGGACAGCTGGAAACACCATATATTTT. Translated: CASSAGTAGNTIYF.

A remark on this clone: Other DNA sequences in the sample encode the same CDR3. The CDR3 DNA sequence: TGCGCCAGCAGCTCGGGACAACCGAACACTGAAGCTTTCTTT. Protein: CASSSGQPNTEAFF. This sequence joins TRBV5-1 and TRBJ1-1, with D possibly TRBD1 on 6 matching bases. The CDR3 is 14 amino acids. Germline lookup yields CDR1 SGHRS and CDR2 YFSETQ. V lost 3 bases and J 1 base, leaving 10 bases between the germline ends.

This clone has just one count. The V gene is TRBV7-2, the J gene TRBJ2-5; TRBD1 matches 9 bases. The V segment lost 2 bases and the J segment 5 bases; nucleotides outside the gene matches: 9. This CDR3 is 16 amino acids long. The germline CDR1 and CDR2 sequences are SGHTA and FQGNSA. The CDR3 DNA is TGTGCCAGCAGCTTAAAGTCTACAGGGGGCTGGGAGACCCAGTACTTC. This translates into CASSLKSTGGWETQYF.

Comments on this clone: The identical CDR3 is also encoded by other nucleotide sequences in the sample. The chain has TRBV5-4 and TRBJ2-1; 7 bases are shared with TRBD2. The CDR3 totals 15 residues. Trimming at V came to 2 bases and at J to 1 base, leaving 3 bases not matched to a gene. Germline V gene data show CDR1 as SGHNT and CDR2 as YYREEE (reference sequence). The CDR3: CASSFSGGSYNEQFF. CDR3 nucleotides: TGTGCCAGCAGCTTCTCGGGAGGATCCTACAATGAGCAGTTCTTC.

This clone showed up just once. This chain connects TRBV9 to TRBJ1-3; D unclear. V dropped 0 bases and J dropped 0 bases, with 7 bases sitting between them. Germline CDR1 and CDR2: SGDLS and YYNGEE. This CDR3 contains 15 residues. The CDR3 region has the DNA TGTGCCAGCAGCGTAGAGTCCTACTCTGGAAACACCATATATTTT. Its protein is CASSVESYSGNTIYF.

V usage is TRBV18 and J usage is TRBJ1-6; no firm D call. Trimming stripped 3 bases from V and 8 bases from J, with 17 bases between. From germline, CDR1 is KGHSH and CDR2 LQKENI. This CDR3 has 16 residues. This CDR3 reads CASSPRPGTFDSPLHF. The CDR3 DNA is TGTGCCAGCTCACCCCGGCCGGGAACCTTTGATTCACCCCTCCACTTT.

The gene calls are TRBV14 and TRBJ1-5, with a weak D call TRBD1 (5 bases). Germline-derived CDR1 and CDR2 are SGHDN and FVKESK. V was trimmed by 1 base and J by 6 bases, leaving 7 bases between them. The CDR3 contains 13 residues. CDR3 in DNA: TGTGCCAGCAGCCAAGGTAGGGGTCAGCCCCAGCATTTT. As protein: CASSQGRGQPQHF.

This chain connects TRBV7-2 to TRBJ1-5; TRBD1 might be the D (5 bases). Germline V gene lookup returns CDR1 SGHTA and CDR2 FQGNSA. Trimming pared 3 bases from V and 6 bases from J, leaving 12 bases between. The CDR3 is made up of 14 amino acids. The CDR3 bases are TGTGCCAGCAGCTTGCAGGGCGGTGGTCAGCCCCAGCATTTT. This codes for CASSLQGGGQPQHF. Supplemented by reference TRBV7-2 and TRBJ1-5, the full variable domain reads GAGVSQSPSNKVTEKGKDVELRCDPISGHTALYWYRQSLGQGLEFLIYFQGNSAPDKSGLPSDRFSAERTGGSVSTLTIQRTQQEDSAVYLCASSLQGGGQPQHFGDGTRLSIL.

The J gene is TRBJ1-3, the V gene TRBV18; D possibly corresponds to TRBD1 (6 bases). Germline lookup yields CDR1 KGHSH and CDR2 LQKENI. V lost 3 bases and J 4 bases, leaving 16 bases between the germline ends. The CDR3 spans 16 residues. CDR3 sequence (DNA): TGTGCCAGCTCACCGGGCGTAACAGGGCTCGGAAACACCATATATTTT. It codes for CASSPGVTGLGNTIYF.

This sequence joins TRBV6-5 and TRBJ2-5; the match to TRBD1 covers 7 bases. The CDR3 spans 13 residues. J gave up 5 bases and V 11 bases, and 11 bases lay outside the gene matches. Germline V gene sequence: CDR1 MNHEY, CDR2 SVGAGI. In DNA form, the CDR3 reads TGTGCCTGCCTGAACAGGGGCGGTGAGACCCAGTACTTC. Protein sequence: CACLNRGGETQYF.

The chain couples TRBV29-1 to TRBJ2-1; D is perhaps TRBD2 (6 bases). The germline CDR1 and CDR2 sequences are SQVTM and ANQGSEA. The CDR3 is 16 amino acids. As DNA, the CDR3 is TGCAGAGCAGCGTTGTTTAGCGGTCCTTCCTACAATGAGCAGTTCTTC. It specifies CRAALFSGPSYNEQFF.

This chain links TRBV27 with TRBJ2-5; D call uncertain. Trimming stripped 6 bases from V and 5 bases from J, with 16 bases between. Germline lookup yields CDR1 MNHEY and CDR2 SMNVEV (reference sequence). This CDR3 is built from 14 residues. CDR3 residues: CASRNLILEETQYF. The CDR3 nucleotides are TGTGCCAGCAGAAACTTAATCCTAGAGGAGACCCAGTACTTC.

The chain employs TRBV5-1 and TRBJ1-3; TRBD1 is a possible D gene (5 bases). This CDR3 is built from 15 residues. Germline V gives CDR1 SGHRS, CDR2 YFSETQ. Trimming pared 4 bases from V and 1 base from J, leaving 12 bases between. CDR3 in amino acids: CASSQMGGSGNTIYF. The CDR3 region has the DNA TGCGCCAGCAGCCAGATGGGGGGTTCTGGAAACACCATATATTTT.

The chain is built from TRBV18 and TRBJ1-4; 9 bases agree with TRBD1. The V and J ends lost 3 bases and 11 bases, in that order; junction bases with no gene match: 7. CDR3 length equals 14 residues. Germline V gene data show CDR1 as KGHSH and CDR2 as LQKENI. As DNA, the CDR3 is TGTGCCAGCTCACCCCCGGGACAGGGTCTTAAACTGTTTTTT. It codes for CASSPPGQGLKLFF.

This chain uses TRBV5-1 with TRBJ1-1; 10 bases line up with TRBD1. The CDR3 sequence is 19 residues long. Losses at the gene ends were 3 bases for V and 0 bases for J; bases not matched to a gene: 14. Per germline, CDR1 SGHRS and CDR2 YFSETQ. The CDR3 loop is CASSSHLGTGDQLNTEAFF. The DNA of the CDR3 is TGCGCCAGCAGCTCCCACCTCGGGACAGGGGATCAGCTGAACACTGAAGCTTTCTTT. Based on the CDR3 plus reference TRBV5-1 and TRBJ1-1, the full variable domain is KAGVTQTPRYLIKTRGQQVTLSCSPISGHRSVSWYQQTPGQGLQFLFEYFSETQRNKGNFPGRFSGRQFSNSRSEMNVSTLELGDSALYLCASSSHLGTGDQLNTEAFFGQGTRLTVV.

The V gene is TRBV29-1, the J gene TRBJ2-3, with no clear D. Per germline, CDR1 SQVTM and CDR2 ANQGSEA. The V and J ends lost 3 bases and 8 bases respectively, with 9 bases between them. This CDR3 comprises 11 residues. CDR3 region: CSVDATGTQYF. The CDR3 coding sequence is TGCAGCGTTGATGCGACGGGTACGCAGTATTTT.

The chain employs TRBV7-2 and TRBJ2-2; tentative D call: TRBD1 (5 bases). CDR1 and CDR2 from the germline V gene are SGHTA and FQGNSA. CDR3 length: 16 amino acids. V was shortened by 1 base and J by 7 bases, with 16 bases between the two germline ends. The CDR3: CASSLGQGVPDGELFF. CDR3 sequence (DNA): TGTGCCAGCAGCTTAGGGCAAGGGGTCCCGGACGGGGAGCTGTTTTTT.

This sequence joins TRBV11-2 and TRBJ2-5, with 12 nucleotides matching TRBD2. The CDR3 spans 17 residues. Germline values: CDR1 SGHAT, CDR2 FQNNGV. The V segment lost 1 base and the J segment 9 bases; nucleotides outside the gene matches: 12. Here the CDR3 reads CASSLVPSGGVVRAQYF. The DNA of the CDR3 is TGTGCCAGCAGCTTAGTGCCTAGCGGGGGGGTAGTAAGGGCCCAGTACTTC.

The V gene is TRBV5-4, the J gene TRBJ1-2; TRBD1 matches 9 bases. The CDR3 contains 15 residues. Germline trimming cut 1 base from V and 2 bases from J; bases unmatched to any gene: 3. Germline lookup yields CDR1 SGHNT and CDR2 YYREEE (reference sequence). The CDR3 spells CASSLRTGGNYGYTF. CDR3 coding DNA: TGTGCCAGCAGCTTGCGCACAGGGGGCAACTATGGCTACACCTTC.

CDR3 sequence: CASRSSGANVLTF. In DNA, the CDR3 is TGTGCCAGCAGGAGTTCTGGGGCCAACGTCCTGACTTTC. The chain is built from TRBV6-5 and TRBJ2-6; D remains ambiguous. Trimming cost V 6 bases and J 1 base, with 4 bases left between them. CDR1 is MNHEY and CDR2 is SVGAGI in the germline V gene. CDR3 size: 13 residues.

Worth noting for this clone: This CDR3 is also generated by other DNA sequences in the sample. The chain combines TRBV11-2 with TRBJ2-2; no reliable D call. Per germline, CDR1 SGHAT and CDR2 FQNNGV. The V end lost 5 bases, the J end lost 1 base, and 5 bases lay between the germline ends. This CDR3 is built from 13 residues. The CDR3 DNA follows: TGTGCCAGCAGCCTATTGAACACCGGGGAGCTGTTTTTT. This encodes CASSLLNTGELFF.

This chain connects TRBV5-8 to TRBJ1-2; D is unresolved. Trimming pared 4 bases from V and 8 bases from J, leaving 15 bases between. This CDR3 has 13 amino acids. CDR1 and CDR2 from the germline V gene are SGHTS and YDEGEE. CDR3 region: CASSPTVSRGYTF. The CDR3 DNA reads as TGTGCCAGCAGCCCCACGGTTTCGAGAGGCTACACCTTC.

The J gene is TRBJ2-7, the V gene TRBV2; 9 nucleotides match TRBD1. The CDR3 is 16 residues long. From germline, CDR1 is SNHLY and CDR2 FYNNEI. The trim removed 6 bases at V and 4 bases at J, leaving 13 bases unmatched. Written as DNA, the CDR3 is TGTGCCAGCAGCGCATCCGGGACAGGGTATATTTACGAGCAGTACTTC. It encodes CASSASGTGYIYEQYF.

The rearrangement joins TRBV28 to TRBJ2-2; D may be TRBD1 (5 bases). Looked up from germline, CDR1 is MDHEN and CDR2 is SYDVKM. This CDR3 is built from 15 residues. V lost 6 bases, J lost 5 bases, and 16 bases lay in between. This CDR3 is CASRGTQGWTGELFF. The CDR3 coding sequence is TGTGCCAGCAGGGGTACTCAGGGATGGACCGGGGAGCTGTTTTTT.

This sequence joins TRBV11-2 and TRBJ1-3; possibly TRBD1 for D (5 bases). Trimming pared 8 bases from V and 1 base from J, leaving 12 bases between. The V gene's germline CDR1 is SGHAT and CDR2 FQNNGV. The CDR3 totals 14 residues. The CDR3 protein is CASRQRGSGNTIYF. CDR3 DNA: TGTGCCAGCCGACAGCGGGGGTCTGGAAACACCATATATTTT. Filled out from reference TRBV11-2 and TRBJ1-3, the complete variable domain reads EAGVAQSPRYKIIEKRQSVAFWCNPISGHATLYWYQQILGQGPKLLIQFQNNGVVDDSQLPKDRFSAERLKGVDSTLKIQPAKLEDSAVYLCASRQRGSGNTIYFGEGSWLTVV.

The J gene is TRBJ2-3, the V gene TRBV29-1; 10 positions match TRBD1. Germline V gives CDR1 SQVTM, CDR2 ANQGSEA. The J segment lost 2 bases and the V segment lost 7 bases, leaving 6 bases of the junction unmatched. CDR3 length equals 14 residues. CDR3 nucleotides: TGCAGCGCCGGGACAGGGGCTTCCACAGATACGCAGTATTTT. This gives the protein CSAGTGASTDTQYF.

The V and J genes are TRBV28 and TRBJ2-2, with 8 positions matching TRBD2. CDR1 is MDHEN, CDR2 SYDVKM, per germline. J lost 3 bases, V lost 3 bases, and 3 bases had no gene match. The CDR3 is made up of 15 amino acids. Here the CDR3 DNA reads TGTGCCAGCAGTTTTGGCGGGAGGCACACCGGGGAGCTGTTTTTT. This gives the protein CASSFGGRHTGELFF.

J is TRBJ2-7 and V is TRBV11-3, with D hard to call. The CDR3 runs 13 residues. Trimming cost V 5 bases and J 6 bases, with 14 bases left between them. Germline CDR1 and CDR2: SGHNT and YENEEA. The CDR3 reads CASSPALGREQYF. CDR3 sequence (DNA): TGTGCCAGCAGCCCGGCGCTAGGTCGCGAGCAGTACTTC.

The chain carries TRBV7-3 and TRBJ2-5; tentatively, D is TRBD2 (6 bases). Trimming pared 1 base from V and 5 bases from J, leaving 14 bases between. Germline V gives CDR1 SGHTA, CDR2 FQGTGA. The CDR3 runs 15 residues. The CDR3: CASSLMGGVDETQYF. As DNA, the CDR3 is TGTGCCAGCAGCTTAATGGGCGGGGTAGATGAGACCCAGTACTTC.